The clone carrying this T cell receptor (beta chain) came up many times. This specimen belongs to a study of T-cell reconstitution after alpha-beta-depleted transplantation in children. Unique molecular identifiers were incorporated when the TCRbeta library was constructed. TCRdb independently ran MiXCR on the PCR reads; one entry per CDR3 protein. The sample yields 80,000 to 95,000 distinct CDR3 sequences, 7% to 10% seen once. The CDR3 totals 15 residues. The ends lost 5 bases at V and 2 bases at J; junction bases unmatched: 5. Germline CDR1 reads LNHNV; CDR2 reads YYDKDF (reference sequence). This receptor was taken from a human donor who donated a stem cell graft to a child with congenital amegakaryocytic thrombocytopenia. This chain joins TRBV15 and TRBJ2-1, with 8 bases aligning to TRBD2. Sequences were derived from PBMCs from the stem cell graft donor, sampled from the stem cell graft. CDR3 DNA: TGTGCCACCAGCCTTAGCGGGGACCCCTACAATGAGCAGTTCTTC. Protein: CATSLSGDPYNEQFF.